The following is a T cell receptor beta chain sequence with its context. When the RNA was reverse transcribed, random hexamers were used with an input of roughly 0.45 to 1 ug. The CDR3 of TCR beta was amplified by immunoSEQ multiplex PCR across 54 Vbeta and 13 Jbeta. MiXCR, run by TCRdb on the immunoSEQ multiplex PCR reads, gives a single entry per CDR3 protein. The sample holds a few hundred thousand distinct CDR3 sequences; roughly 85% are singletons and the top ten take 0.2% to 0.25%. This specimen belongs to a study of CD8 T cells in Susac syndrome. CDR1 and CDR2 from the germline V gene are MDHEN and SYDVKM. The CDR3 runs to 18 residues. V was clipped by 8 bases and J by 6 bases, with 28 bases between them.

Sequenced input: CD8+ T cells from PBMCs. The J gene is TRBJ2-2, the V gene TRBV28; D is possibly TRBD2 (6 bases). The source of this sequence is a human donor with multiple sclerosis. The CDR3 coding sequence is TGTGCCAGCCGTACTTTTTATGTTGGGGGACTGGGGGCCGGGGAGCTGTTTTTT. Residues: CASRTFYVGGLGAGELFF. Looking up the rest from reference TRBV28 and TRBJ2-2 gives the full variable domain: DVKVTQSSRYLVKRTGEKVFLECVQDMDHENMFWYRQDPGLGLRLIYFSYDVKMKEKGDIPEGYSVSREKKERFSLILESASTNQTSMYLCASRTFYVGGLGAGELFFGEGSRLTVL.